This T cell receptor beta chain was profiled in a study of glioma-infiltrating T cells after dendritic cell vaccination. Trimming removed 0 bases at V and 8 bases at J, with 19 bases between. Germline values: CDR1 LGHNA, CDR2 YNFKEQ. The CDR3 loop spans 16 amino acids. The method was immunoSEQ multiplex PCR; TCRdb's version includes in-frame clones alone and lacks a portion of them. Here the sample spans 25,000 to 35,000 clones, 90% to 95% being singletons. Sequenced here: blood, sampled before dendritic cell vaccination. The clonotype was recovered from a human donor with glioblastoma. The genes are TRBV4-2 and TRBJ1-2; D unresolved. The DNA for the CDR3 is TGTGCCAGCAGCCAAGATCCCAAAAGCCGTCTAGCCGGCTACACCTTC. This codes for CASSQDPKSRLAGYTF.